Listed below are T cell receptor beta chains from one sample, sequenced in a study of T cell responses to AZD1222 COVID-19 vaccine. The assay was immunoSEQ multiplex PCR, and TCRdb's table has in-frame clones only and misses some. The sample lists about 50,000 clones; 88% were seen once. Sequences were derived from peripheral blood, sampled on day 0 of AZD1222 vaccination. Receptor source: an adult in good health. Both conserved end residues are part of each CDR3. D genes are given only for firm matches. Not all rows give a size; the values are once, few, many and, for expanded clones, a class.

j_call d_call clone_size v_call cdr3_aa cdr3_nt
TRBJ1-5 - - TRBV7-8 CASSLEDSNQPQHF TGTGCCAGCAGCTTAGAGGACAGCAATCAGCCCCAGCATTTT
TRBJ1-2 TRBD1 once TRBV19 CASSSDRVAYGYTF TGTGCCAGTAGTTCCGACAGGGTGGCCTATGGCTACACCTTC
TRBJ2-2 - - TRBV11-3 CASSFGVTGELFF TGTGCCAGCAGCTTCGGGGTGACCGGGGAGCTGTTTTTT
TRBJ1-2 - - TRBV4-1 CASSPGPGFYGYTF TGCGCCAGCAGCCCAGGGCCAGGGTTCTATGGCTACACCTTC
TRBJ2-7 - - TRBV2 CASSSQGSYEQYF TGTGCCAGCAGTTCTCAGGGATCCTACGAGCAGTACTTC
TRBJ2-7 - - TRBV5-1 CASSLGGYGQYEQYF TGCGCCAGCAGCTTGGGGGGGTACGGCCAATACGAGCAGTACTTC
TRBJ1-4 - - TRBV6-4 CASVWTATNEKLFF TGTGCCAGCGTGTGGACAGCAACTAATGAAAAACTGTTTTTT
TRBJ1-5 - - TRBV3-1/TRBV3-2 CASSQGSNQPQHF TGTGCCAGCAGCCAAGGTAGCAATCAGCCCCAGCATTTT
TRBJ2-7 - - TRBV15 CATSRDVGVSYEQYF TGTGCCACCAGCAGAGATGTCGGGGTCTCCTACGAGCAGTACTTC
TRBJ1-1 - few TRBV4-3 CASSQNEWMNTEAFF TGCGCCAGCAGCCAAAACGAGTGGATGAACACTGAAGCTTTCTTT
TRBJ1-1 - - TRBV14 CASSQDWGDTEAFF TGTGCCAGCAGCCAAGATTGGGGGGACACTGAAGCTTTCTTT
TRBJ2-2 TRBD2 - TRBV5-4 CASSDKTSGRVGELFF TGTGCCAGCAGCGATAAGACTAGCGGGAGGGTCGGGGAGCTGTTTTTT
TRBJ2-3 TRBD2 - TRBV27 CVSGPSGLSTDTQYF TGTGTCTCGGGGCCTAGCGGATTAAGCACAGATACGCAGTATTTT
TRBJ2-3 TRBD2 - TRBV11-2 CASSLAGVGDTQYF TGTGCCAGCAGCCTAGCGGGAGTGGGAGATACGCAGTATTTT
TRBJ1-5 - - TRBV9 CASSVGSRVGNQPQHF TGTGCCAGCAGCGTAGGGTCCAGGGTTGGCAATCAGCCCCAGCATTTT
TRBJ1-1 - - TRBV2 CASSAAVTANTEAFF TGTGCCAGCAGTGCAGCTGTTACAGCGAACACTGAAGCTTTCTTT
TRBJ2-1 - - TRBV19 CASSRYGLGAGGVNEQFF TGTGCCAGTAGTAGATACGGGCTGGGAGCGGGTGGTGTAAATGAGCAGTTCTTC
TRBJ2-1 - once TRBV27 CASSLGIGGTYNEQFF TGTGCCAGCAGTTTGGGGATAGGGGGGACCTACAATGAGCAGTTCTTC
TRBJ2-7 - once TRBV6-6 CASSRGQPTYEQYF TGTGCCAGCAGTCGCGGACAGCCCACCTACGAGCAGTACTTC
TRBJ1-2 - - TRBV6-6 CASSYRGNGYGYTF TGTGCCAGCAGTTATCGGGGGAACGGCTATGGCTACACCTTC
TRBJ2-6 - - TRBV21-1 CATTKIHTTGEANFCANVLTF -
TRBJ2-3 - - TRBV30 CAWEGGGASDTQYF TGTGCCTGGGAGGGCGGGGGCGCATCAGATACGCAGTATTTT
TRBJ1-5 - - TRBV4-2 CASSQDAGGYSNQPQHF TGTGCCAGCAGCCAAGATGCAGGAGGATATAGCAATCAGCCCCAGCATTTT
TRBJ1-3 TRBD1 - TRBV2 CARTGDSGNTIYF TGTGCCAGAACAGGGGACTCTGGAAACACCATATATTTT
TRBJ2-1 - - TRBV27 CASTRSGRNNEQFF TGTGCCAGCACTCGGAGCGGTCGGAACAATGAGCAGTTCTTC
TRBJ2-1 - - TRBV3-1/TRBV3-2 CASSQVISEQFF TGTGCCAGCAGCCAAGTTATTTCCGAGCAGTTCTTC
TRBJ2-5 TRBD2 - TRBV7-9 CASSVPGLAGQETQYF TGTGCCAGCAGCGTACCGGGACTAGCGGGCCAAGAGACCCAGTACTTC
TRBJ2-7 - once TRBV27 CASSLGGGGRYEQYF TGTGCCAGCAGTTTGGGAGGGGGCGGGCGCTACGAGCAGTACTTC
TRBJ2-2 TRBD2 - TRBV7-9 CASSRAGVNTGELFF TGTGCCAGCAGTCGAGCGGGAGTGAACACCGGGGAGCTGTTTTTT
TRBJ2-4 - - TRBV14 CASSQEGIRGRLGIQYF TGTGCCAGCAGCCAAGAGGGGATTCGGGGGCGGCTGGGCATTCAGTACTTC
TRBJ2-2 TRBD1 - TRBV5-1 CASGPGQGRTGELFF TGCGCCAGCGGTCCGGGACAGGGCCGTACCGGGGAGCTGTTTTTT
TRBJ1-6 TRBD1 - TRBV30 CAWSVQGAPRLNSPLHF TGTGCCTGGAGTGTACAGGGGGCGCCGCGGCTGAATTCACCCCTCCACTTT
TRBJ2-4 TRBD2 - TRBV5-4 CASSSWTSGRNIQYF TGTGCCAGCAGCTCATGGACTAGCGGGAGAAACATTCAGTACTTC
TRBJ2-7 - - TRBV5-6 CASSLDNRGYEQYF TGTGCCAGCAGCTTGGACAATAGGGGCTACGAGCAGTACTTC
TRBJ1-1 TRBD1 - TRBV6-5 CASKLQGAGTEAFF TGTGCCAGCAAACTACAGGGGGCGGGGACTGAAGCTTTCTTT
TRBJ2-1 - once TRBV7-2 CASSLDLGNEQFF TGTGCCAGCAGCTTAGATCTAGGAAATGAGCAGTTCTTC
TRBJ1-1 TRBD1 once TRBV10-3 CAISVRGAVEAFF TGTGCCATCAGTGTCAGGGGGGCTGTGGAAGCTTTCTTT
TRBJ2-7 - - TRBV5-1 CASSFGSSYEQYF TGCGCCAGCAGCTTCGGGAGTTCCTACGAGCAGTACTTC
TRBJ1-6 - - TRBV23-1 CASSQSRWQARGSPLHF TGCGCCAGCAGTCAATCGAGGTGGCAGGCTCGAGGTTCACCCCTCCACTTT
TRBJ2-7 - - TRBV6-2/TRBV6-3 CASSRPLRPFEQYF TGTGCCAGCAGTCGTCCGTTGAGGCCTTTCGAGCAGTACTTC
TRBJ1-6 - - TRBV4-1 CASSQEGARVGSPLHF TGCGCCAGCAGCCAAGAAGGTGCCCGGGTAGGATCACCCCTCCACTTT
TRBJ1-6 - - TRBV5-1 CASSLKQRTVGGSPLHF TGCGCCAGCAGCTTGAAACAGAGGACCGTAGGGGGTTCACCCCTCCACTTT
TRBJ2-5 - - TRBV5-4 CASSFPSGTNQETQYF TGTGCCAGCAGCTTCCCGAGCGGAACCAACCAAGAGACCCAGTACTTC
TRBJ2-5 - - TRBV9 CASGGLGIQETQYF TGTGCCAGCGGCGGGCTGGGGATTCAAGAGACCCAGTACTTC
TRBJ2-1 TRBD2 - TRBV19 CASSIGRSGRGNEQFF TGTGCCAGTAGTATAGGAAGAAGCGGGAGGGGCAATGAGCAGTTCTTC
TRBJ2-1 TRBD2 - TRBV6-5 CASSYISTSGSYEQFF TGTGCCAGCAGTTATATCTCGACTAGCGGGAGCTATGAGCAGTTCTTC
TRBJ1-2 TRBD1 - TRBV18 CASSTGILAGGADGYTF TGTGCCAGCTCAACGGGCATATTAGCAGGGGGCGCGGATGGCTACACCTTC
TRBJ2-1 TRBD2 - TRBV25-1 CASSEPGLAGVEQFF TGTGCCAGCAGTGAGCCGGGACTAGCGGGAGTTGAGCAGTTCTTC
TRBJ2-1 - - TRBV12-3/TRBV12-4 CASSLERDNEQFF -
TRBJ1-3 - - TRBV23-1 CASSPWRRVGDTIYF TGCGCCAGCAGTCCCTGGAGAAGGGTGGGGGACACCATATATTTT
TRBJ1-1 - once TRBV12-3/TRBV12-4 CASSLGGFTEAFF TGTGCCAGCTCTCTAGGCGGCTTCACTGAAGCTTTCTTT
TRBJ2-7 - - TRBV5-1 CASNPTGEGEQYF TGCGCCAGCAACCCGACAGGGGAGGGCGAGCAGTACTTC
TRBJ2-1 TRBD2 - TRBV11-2 CASSLRSGDAYNEQFF TGTGCCAGCAGCTTGAGAAGCGGGGATGCCTACAATGAGCAGTTCTTC
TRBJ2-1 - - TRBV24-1 CATSDDASSYNEQFF TGTGCCACCAGTGATGACGCCAGCTCCTACAATGAGCAGTTCTTC
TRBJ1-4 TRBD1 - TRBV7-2 CASSRARQGGNEKLFF TGTGCCAGCAGTCGTGCCAGACAGGGGGGAAATGAAAAACTGTTTTTT
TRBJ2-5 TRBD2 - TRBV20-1 CSASPEREGRETQYF TGCAGTGCTAGTCCTGAGCGGGAGGGCCGTGAGACCCAGTACTTC